This TCR beta chain is drawn from a study of CD8 T cells in ankylosing spondylitis. Overall study findings and caveats: The disease-linked clones had a CD8+ phenotype and low blood frequencies. A TCR beta motif of under 10 highly homologous variants appeared characteristic of ankylosing spondylitis blood. From matched ankylosing spondylitis synovial fluid, disease-linked clones were reportedly recovered at significantly enriched levels.

Per the germline V gene, CDR1 is MGHRA and CDR2 is YSYEKL. The CDR3 is 12 residues long. V was shortened by 1 base and J by 6 bases, with 5 bases between the two germline ends. Worth noting for this clonotype: The antigen is not known.

TCRdb re-called the 5' RACE reads through MiXCR, storing one row per CDR3 protein. The sample gives tens of thousands of distinct CDR3 sequences, approximately 9.6% of which show up once; over 25% is in the top ten. Sequencing was carried out using blood, either unsorted or a sorted T cell fraction (not recorded which). The clonotype originates from a male donor with ankylosing spondylitis. V usage is TRBV4-1 and J usage is TRBJ2-3; D remains unclear. DNA for the CDR3: TGCGCCAGCAGCCAAGGGTCCGATACGCAGTATTTT. It encodes CASSQGSDTQYF.